The 21 T cell receptor beta chains below come from one sample, sequenced in a study of regulatory T cells in long-lasting Graves disease. The time point here: newly diagnosed GD, antithyroid drugs for less than 3 months. PBMC RNA served as the TCR library source. Construction of the TCR beta libraries employed iRepertoire HTBI primers in conjunction with Arm-PCR of CDR3 regions. MiXCR, applied by TCRdb to the multiplex PCR reads, yields one record per CDR3 protein. The sample lists about 560,000 distinct CDR3 sequences; 16% were seen once. The sample was also linked to a second study, of T cells in Graves' hyperthyroidism and ophthalmopathy.

The sequencing here drew on peripheral blood mononuclear cells (PBMCs), taken at new diagnosis, from a patient treated with antithyroid drugs. These receptors all come from a man between 18 and 29 years old with Graves disease.

This clonotype has ten or more counts. V is TRBV6-2 or TRBV6-3 and J is TRBJ1-1; 9 bases are a match to TRBD1. There are 14 residues in the CDR3. The germline V gene encodes CDR1 MNHEY and CDR2 SVGEGT. V lost 5 bases to trimming and J lost 6 bases; unmatched junction nucleotides: 7. The CDR3 bases are TGTGCCAGCAGTCGGGACAGGGTTGCCCCTGAAGCTTTCTTT. Translation: CASSRDRVAPEAFF.

J is TRBJ2-1 and V is TRBV6-1, with a possible D match to TRBD2 (6 bases). Germline-derived CDR1 and CDR2 are MNHNS and SASEGT. The CDR3 contains 17 residues. Trimming pared 0 bases from V and 2 bases from J, leaving 14 bases between. CDR3 sequence (DNA): TGTGCCAGCAGTGAAGCGCCGGCGGGATCGACCTACAATGAGCAGTTCTTC. As protein: CASSEAPAGSTYNEQFF.

This clonotype was detected a few times. The J gene is TRBJ2-7, the V gene TRBV13, with 16 bases lining up with TRBD2. The CDR3 has 18 amino acids. Looked up from germline, CDR1 is PRHDT and CDR2 is FYEKMQ (reference sequence). V lost 3 bases, J lost 3 bases, and 8 bases stayed unmatched. CDR3 in DNA: TGTGCCAGCAGCTTGACCGGGACTAGCGGGAGGGAAAGCTACGAGCAGTACTTC. It specifies CASSLTGTSGRESYEQYF. Filled out from reference TRBV13 and TRBJ2-7, the complete variable domain reads AAGVIQSPRHLIKEKRETATLKCYPIPRHDTVYWYQQGPGQDPQFLISFYEKMQSDKGSIPDRFSAQQFSDYHSELNMSSLELGDSALYFCASSLTGTSGRESYEQYFGPGTRLTVT.

The CDR3, as DNA: TGTGCCAGCAGCTTTGAGTCGGAGCAGTACTTC. Translating it yields CASSFESEQYF. This sequence joins TRBV7-9 and TRBJ2-7; D unresolved. This CDR3 contains 11 residues. Germline CDR1 reads SEHNR; CDR2 reads FQNEAQ (reference sequence). V was clipped by 3 bases and J by 7 bases, with 7 bases between them.

This sequence joins TRBV27 and TRBJ1-5, with 9 nucleotides matching TRBD1. The CDR3 sequence is 14 residues long. V lost 6 bases and J lost 6; bases outside the gene matches: 6. The germline V gene has CDR1 MNHEY and CDR2 SMNVEV (reference sequence). CDR3 sequence reads: CASRTGQGGQPQHF. The CDR3 region has the DNA TGTGCCAGCAGAACGGGACAGGGAGGTCAGCCCCAGCATTTT.

The table lists this clonotype with many counts. This chain connects TRBV7-2 to TRBJ2-6, with D unclear. The CDR3 loop spans 15 amino acids. CDR1 and CDR2 (germline): SGHTA, FQGNSA. V lost 6 bases and J lost 2, with 11 bases in between. The CDR3 DNA follows: TGTGCCAGCAGTTTGCGCCTTGCTGGGGCCAACGTCCTGACTTTC. This gives the protein CASSLRLAGANVLTF.

This chain connects TRBV18 to TRBJ1-2; the D is unclear. This CDR3 is 12 amino acids long. The germline V gene has CDR1 KGHSH and CDR2 LQKENI. Trimming took 6 bases from V and 7 from J, leaving 12 bases between them. The CDR3 DNA sequence: TGTGCCAGCTCCCCCGGGAGATGTGGCTACACCTTC. It codes for CASSPGRCGYTF.

This clonotype was recorded many times. One end of the junction is discordant with germline, which a read error may explain. V usage is TRBV5-1 and J usage is TRBJ1-2, with TRBD1 as a possible D gene (6 bases). The CDR3 length is 13 residues. Germline V lookup: CDR1 SGHRS, CDR2 YFSETQ. CDR3 sequence (DNA): TGTGCCAGCAGCCCCGGACAGTCCTATGGCTACACCTTC. It specifies CASSPGQSYGYTF.

This clonotype was observed a handful of times. CDR3 loop: CSARDRRTGGYYEQYF. The CDR3, as DNA: TGCAGTGCTAGAGATCGGCGGACAGGGGGCTACTACGAGCAGTACTTC. V usage is TRBV20-1 and J usage is TRBJ2-7; 11 bases match TRBD1. The CDR3 consists of 16 residues. V lost 0 bases and J lost 3; bases outside the gene matches: 7. The germline V gene encodes CDR1 DFQATT and CDR2 SNEGSKA (reference sequence).

This clonotype was seen many times. V and J are TRBV7-9 and TRBJ2-1, with D perhaps given as TRBD1 or TRBD2 (5 bases each). From germline, CDR1 is SEHNR and CDR2 FQNEAQ (reference sequence). The CDR3 extends over 12 amino acids. V lost 5 bases, J lost 11 bases, and 13 bases lay in between. DNA for the CDR3: TGTGCCAGCAGCCTCTCAGAGGGGCAGCAGTTCTTC. Translated, it gives CASSLSEGQQFF.

The chain links TRBV7-9 to TRBJ2-7, with D hard to call. Germline CDR1 SEHNR, CDR2 FQNEAQ (reference sequence). The CDR3 has 13 residues. V was cut by 6 bases and J by 6 bases, with 15 bases left in between. The CDR3 reads CASSQGALREQYF. In DNA, the CDR3 is TGTGCCAGCAGTCAAGGAGCGCTTCGCGAGCAGTACTTC.

V is TRBV27 and J is TRBJ1-2; D is unclear. This CDR3 has 11 residues. The germline V gene encodes CDR1 MNHEY and CDR2 SMNVEV (reference sequence). Between the trimmed V and J ends, which lost 6 bases and 7 bases, there was a span of 9 bases. CDR3 amino acids: CASRAGGGYTF. CDR3 in DNA: TGTGCCAGCAGGGCAGGAGGTGGCTACACCTTC.

This clonotype was recorded many times. V gene TRBV5-1 combines with J gene TRBJ2-3; D possibly corresponds to TRBD1 (5 bases). Trimming stripped 4 bases from V and 0 bases from J, with 12 bases between. The CDR3 consists of 15 residues. Germline assignment: CDR1 SGHRS and CDR2 YFSETQ. The CDR3 nucleotides are TGCGCCAGCAGCCCGGACAAGCCTAGCACAGATACGCAGTATTTT. Residues: CASSPDKPSTDTQYF.

This clonotype was found a few times. V and J are TRBV30 and TRBJ1-5; a possible D gene is TRBD1 (5 bases). Germline CDR1 GTSNPN, CDR2 SVGIG (reference sequence). V was cut by 7 bases and J by 6 bases, with 16 bases left in between. This CDR3 region has 13 residues. CDR3 nucleotides: TGTGCCTTGGGACGGGCTGCGGGTCAGCCCCAGCATTTT. As protein: CALGRAAGQPQHF.

This clonotype was observed a few times. This chain connects TRBV27 to TRBJ2-5; 8 bases align to TRBD2. The CDR3 totals 14 residues. Trimming cost V 8 bases and J 2 bases; bases outside gene matches: 7. Germline V CDR1 and CDR2: MNHEY, SMNVEV (reference sequence). The CDR3 sequence: CASAPGGGQETQYF. The CDR3 DNA follows: TGTGCCAGCGCCCCGGGGGGGGGACAAGAGACCCAGTACTTC.

This chain connects TRBV20-1 to TRBJ2-1; tentative D call: TRBD2 (6 bases). There are 12 residues in the CDR3. Germline V CDR1 and CDR2: DFQATT, SNEGSKA (reference sequence). The V end lost 5 bases, the J end lost 6 bases, and 11 bases lay between the germline ends. The CDR3 is CSAGRLVNEQFF. Here the CDR3 DNA reads TGCAGTGCTGGTAGACTAGTCAATGAGCAGTTCTTC.

This clonotype was seen many times. The chain joins TRBV7-3 to TRBJ2-1, with 7 bases fitting TRBD2. From germline, CDR1 is SGHTA and CDR2 FQGTGA. V was clipped by 5 bases and J by 4 bases; unmatched bases: 11. The CDR3 length is 16 residues. CDR3 protein: CASSTPTRTRYNEQFF. DNA for the CDR3: TGTGCCAGCAGCACACCTACAAGGACTAGATACAATGAGCAGTTCTTC.

The chain uses TRBV5-1 and TRBJ2-7; TRBD1 agrees at 7 bases. The CDR3 is 15 residues long. The ends lost 2 bases at V and 6 bases at J; junction bases unmatched: 11. Germline assignment: CDR1 SGHRS and CDR2 YFSETQ. CDR3 nucleotides: TGCGCCAGCAGCTTAATGCCCGGGACAGATTCCGAGCAGTACTTC. The encoded protein is CASSLMPGTDSEQYF.

This clonotype was counted between two and nine times. The chain employs TRBV20-1 and TRBJ2-4, with 12 nucleotides matching TRBD2. This CDR3 has 16 residues. CDR1 and CDR2 from the germline V gene are DFQATT and SNEGSKA (reference sequence). J gave up 13 bases and V 6 bases, and 19 bases lay outside the gene matches. The CDR3 region has the DNA TGCAGTGCCCTGGATCCTAGCGGGAGGGACATCTACGCGCAGTACTTC. Its translation is CSALDPSGRDIYAQYF.

J is TRBJ2-5 and V is TRBV5-4; possibly TRBD1 for D (6 bases). The CDR3 has 16 amino acids. V shed 1 base and J shed 8 bases, with 21 bases lying between them. Germline V gives CDR1 SGHNT, CDR2 YYREEE (reference sequence). The CDR3 DNA reads as TGTGCCAGCAGCTTGTCTCCCCTTCCTGAAGGGGGTACCCAGTACTTC. Protein sequence: CASSLSPLPEGGTQYF.

About this clonotype itself: Just one base apart from a much larger clone, this may be a read error. This chain joins TRBV3-1 and TRBJ1-3; perhaps TRBD1 as D (5 bases). CDR3 length: 15 amino acids. V was trimmed by 8 bases and J by 4 bases, leaving 18 bases between them. CDR1 is LGHDT, CDR2 YNNKEL, per germline (reference sequence). As DNA, the CDR3 is TGTGCCAGCCGGCCTCTGGCAGGGACCGGAAACACCATATATTTT. This gives the protein CASRPLAGTGNTIYF.